This record looks at one T cell receptor beta chain sequence and its context. The antigen is not known. For the diagnoses, clinical symptoms, serum thyroxine and TRAb, thyroid ultrasound and orbital computed tomography were used. Fresh peripheral blood, 10 ml, was the source of the PBMCs. This specimen comes from a study of T cells in Graves' hyperthyroidism and ophthalmopathy. Regarding the study as a whole: Prediction of ophthalmopathy progression came a median roughly 6.4 months pre-onset. Ophthalmopathy was distinguished from stable hyperthyroidism by 13 V-J signatures.

This CDR3 is 16 amino acids long. Trimming took off 5 bases at V and 8 bases at J, with 21 bases between the two ends. Germline V gene lookup returns CDR1 MNHEY and CDR2 SVGEGT. TCR beta CDR3 sequences were amplified from RNA transcripts. The study used the HTBI primer set for a first-round RT-PCR of the TCR CDR3. MiXCR, applied by TCRdb to the multiplex PCR reads, yields one record per CDR3 protein. The table records some 760,000 distinct CDR3 sequences, about 15% of them present only once. The TCR was taken from a young woman with Graves' hyperthyroidism. Sequenced: blood. The V and J genes are TRBV6-2 or TRBV6-3 and TRBJ1-4; D call uncertain. CDR3 coding DNA: TGTGCCAGCAGTCCTCTAGAACTGGAGAGCCCCGAAAAACTGTTTTTT. Translated: CASSPLELESPEKLFF.